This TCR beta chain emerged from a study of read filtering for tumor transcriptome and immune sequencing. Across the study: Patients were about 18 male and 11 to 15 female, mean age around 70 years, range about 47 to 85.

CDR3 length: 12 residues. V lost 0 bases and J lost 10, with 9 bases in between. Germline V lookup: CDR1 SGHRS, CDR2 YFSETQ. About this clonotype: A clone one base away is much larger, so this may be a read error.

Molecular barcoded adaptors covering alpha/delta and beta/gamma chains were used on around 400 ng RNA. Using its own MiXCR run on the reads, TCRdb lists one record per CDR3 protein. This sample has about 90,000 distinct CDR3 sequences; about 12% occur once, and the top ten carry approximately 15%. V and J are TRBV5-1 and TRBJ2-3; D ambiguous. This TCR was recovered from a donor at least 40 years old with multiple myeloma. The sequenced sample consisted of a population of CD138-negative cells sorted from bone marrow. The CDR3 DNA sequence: TGCGCCAGCAGCTTGGGTATTGATGCGCAGTATTTT. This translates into CASSLGIDAQYF.